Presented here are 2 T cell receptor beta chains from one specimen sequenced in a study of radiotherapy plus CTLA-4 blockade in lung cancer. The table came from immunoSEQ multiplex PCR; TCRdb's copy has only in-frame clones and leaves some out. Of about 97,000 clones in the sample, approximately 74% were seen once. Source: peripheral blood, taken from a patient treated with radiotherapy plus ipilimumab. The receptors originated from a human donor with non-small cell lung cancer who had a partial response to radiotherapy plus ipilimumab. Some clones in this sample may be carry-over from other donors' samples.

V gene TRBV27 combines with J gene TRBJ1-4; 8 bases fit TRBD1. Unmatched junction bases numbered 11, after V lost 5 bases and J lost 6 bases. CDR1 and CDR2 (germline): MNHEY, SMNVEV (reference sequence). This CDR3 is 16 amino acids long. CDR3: CASSPSRDRIHEKLFF. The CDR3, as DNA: TGTGCCAGCAGTCCGTCCCGGGACAGGATCCATGAAAAACTGTTTTTT.

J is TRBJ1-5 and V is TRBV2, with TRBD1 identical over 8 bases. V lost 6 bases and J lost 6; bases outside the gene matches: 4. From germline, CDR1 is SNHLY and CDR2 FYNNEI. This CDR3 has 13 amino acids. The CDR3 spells CASRQGVLQPQHF. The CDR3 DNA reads TGTGCCAGCAGACAGGGGGTGCTTCAGCCCCAGCATTTT.